This T cell receptor beta chain emerged from a study of blood T cells in healthy people across ages. Notes on the study in general: Per-million-T-cell TCR beta diversity fell roughly linearly with age.

The individuals who served as donors were healthy Caucasians living in Russia, aged roughly 6 to 95. V was pared by 4 bases and J by 0 bases, with 9 bases between. The CDR3 is 15 residues long. Germline assignment: CDR1 SEHNR and CDR2 FQNEAQ (reference sequence). The authors ran a second PCR of about 7 to 12 cycles using a sample-barcoded 5' primer and a J-beta primer mix. TCRdb fed the 5' RACE reads into MiXCR, producing one record per CDR3 protein. This table holds hundreds of thousands of distinct CDR3 sequences, 20% to 30% found once. Many counts were recorded for this clonotype. Its cognate antigen is unknown. These data are also associated with another study on T cells of mothers and their children. From that paper: T cell clones that were persistent and microchimeric went undetected.

V gene TRBV7-9 combines with J gene TRBJ1-4; D ambiguous. The receptor comes from a boy aged 10-17 years in good health. The sample taken for sequencing was blood. The CDR3 here is CASSSPTATNEKLFF. The DNA of the CDR3 is TGTGCCAGCAGCTCGCCGACGGCAACTAATGAAAAACTGTTTTTT. Combining the CDR3 with reference TRBV7-9 and TRBJ1-4 gives the whole variable domain DTGVSQNPRHKITKRGQNVTFRCDPISEHNRLYWYRQTLGQGPEFLTYFQNEAQLEKSRLLSDRFSAERPKGSFSTLEIQRTEQGDSAMYLCASSSPTATNEKLFFGSGTQLSVL.